The next 9 T cell receptor beta chains were all read from a single sample in a study of cytomegalovirus exposure and HLA in healthy donors (dated by TCRdb to between 2016 and 2019). The library was produced with the immunoSEQ multiplex PCR assay. The multiplex PCR relied on a mix of 60 forward primers for TCR Vbeta segments and 13 reverse primers for TCR Jbeta segments. Here the immuneACCESS table is served through TCRdb, limited to in-frame sequences with V and J called. Missing clones are a known gap in these copies; in checked studies unresolved V genes cover under half, and the rest lacks a known reason. The sample includes about 140,000 clones, with about 82% observed a single time. The top ten clones comprise roughly 2% of the sample. The sequenced sample was PBMCs. These receptors all stem from a man aged 25 to 40 in good health and CMV-seronegative.

The chain employs TRBV6-6 and TRBJ1-1; D unresolved. V was trimmed by 2 bases and J by 6 bases, leaving 4 bases between them. This CDR3 contains 11 residues. Germline CDR1 MNHNY, CDR2 SVGAGI (reference sequence). CDR3 region: CASSYVSEAFF. The CDR3, as DNA: TGTGCCAGCAGTTACGTCTCTGAAGCTTTCTTT.

The chain is built from TRBV30 and TRBJ2-2, with TRBD1 as a possible D gene (6 bases). Trimming left V 5 bases short and J 3 bases short, with 10 bases between. This CDR3 comprises 13 residues. CDR1 GTSNPN and CDR2 SVGIG come from the germline V gene (reference sequence). This CDR3 reads CAWRQADTGELFF. The CDR3 coding sequence is TGTGCCTGGCGACAGGCTGACACCGGGGAGCTGTTTTTT.

The chain couples TRBV6-1 to TRBJ2-1; 11 nucleotides agree with TRBD1. V dropped 4 bases and J dropped 4; count of bases not matched to a gene: 3. Germline V lookup: CDR1 MNHNS, CDR2 SASEGT. The CDR3 consists of 15 residues. CDR3 sequence: CASSVGQGAYNEQFF. DNA of the CDR3: TGTGCCAGCAGTGTAGGACAGGGGGCTTACAATGAGCAGTTCTTC.

The chain recombines TRBV19 with TRBJ2-4; D is uncertain. This CDR3 is 15 amino acids long. The ends were cut back, 4 bases at V and 0 bases at J, with 10 bases in the middle. CDR1 and CDR2 (germline): LNHDA, SQIVND (reference sequence). CDR3 in DNA: TGTGCCAGTAGTACCCTCATACTAGCCAAAAACATTCAGTACTTC. Translation: CASSTLILAKNIQYF. The complete variable domain, with remaining parts taken from reference TRBV19 and TRBJ2-4, reads DGGITQSPKYLFRKEGQNVTLSCEQNLNHDAMYWYRQDPGQGLRLIYYSQIVNDFQKGDIAEGYSVSREKKESFPLTVTSAQKNPTAFYLCASSTLILAKNIQYFGAGTRLSVL.

The J gene is TRBJ2-2, the V gene TRBV5-1, with D possibly matching TRBD2 (6 bases). In germline, CDR1 is SGHRS, CDR2 YFSETQ. The CDR3 is 14 amino acids. The V and J ends lost 4 bases and 5 bases respectively, with 12 bases between them. The CDR3 reads CASSGTGRTGELFF. The CDR3 region has the DNA TGCGCCAGCAGCGGGACTGGGAGGACCGGGGAGCTGTTTTTT.

The rearrangement uses TRBV28 and TRBJ1-4; TRBD1 is a possible D gene (5 bases). Germline CDR1 and CDR2: MDHEN and SYDVKM. This CDR3 comprises 13 residues. The V gene lost 5 bases and the J gene lost 2 bases, with 6 bases spanning the gap. The CDR3 bases are TGTGCCAGCAGTCAGGGCACTAATGAAAAACTGTTTTTT. This encodes CASSQGTNEKLFF.

The chain recombines TRBV5-1 with TRBJ2-1; TRBD2 matches 14 bases. This CDR3 has 17 residues. The germline V gene has CDR1 SGHRS and CDR2 YFSETQ. Trimming at V came to 3 bases and at J to 0 bases, leaving 2 bases not matched to a gene. Here the CDR3 DNA reads TGCGCCAGCAGCTCCGGGACTAGCGGGAGCTCCTACAATGAGCAGTTCTTC. Its protein is CASSSGTSGSSYNEQFF.

The V call is TRBV5-1, the J call TRBJ2-1, with D perhaps TRBD2 (6 bases). CDR3 length: 14 amino acids. Germline values: CDR1 SGHRS, CDR2 YFSETQ. V lost 2 bases and J lost 1, with 7 bases in between. This CDR3 is CASSFSGSYNEQFF. The CDR3 DNA reads TGCGCCAGCAGCTTTAGCGGATCCTACAATGAGCAGTTCTTC.

The V call is TRBV7-6, the J call TRBJ1-5, with TRBD1 as a possible D gene (5 bases). Germline CDR1 reads SGHVS; CDR2 reads FNYEAQ. With 5 bases removed from V and 3 bases from J, the gap between germline ends came to 14 bases. This CDR3 spans 15 amino acids. The CDR3 sequence: CASSRRPGINQPQHF. The DNA of the CDR3 is TGTGCCAGCAGCCGACGTCCAGGGATCAATCAGCCCCAGCATTTT. Drawing the rest from reference TRBV7-6 and TRBJ1-5, the complete variable domain is GAGVSQSPRYKVTKRGQDVALRCDPISGHVSLYWYRQALGQGPEFLTYFNYEAQQDKSGLPNDRFSAERPEGSISTLTIQRTEQRDSAMYRCASSRRPGINQPQHFGDGTRLSIL.